These T cell receptor beta chains were read from a single sample in a study of blood T cell repertoires in COVID-19. Clones were sequenced by immunoSEQ multiplex PCR, and TCRdb holds only the in-frame ones, with some missing. The sample consists of about 69,000 clones, 70% to 85% of them appearing once. Sequencing input: peripheral blood. Receptor source: a man aged 45 to 65 with COVID-19, enrolled during active disease. CDR3s include the opening cysteine and the closing phenylalanine or tryptophan. D genes are given only for firm matches. Clone size is shown for a subset of rows, as once, few, many or a class of expanded clone.

j_call	d_call	v_call	clone_size	cdr3_nt	cdr3_aa
TRBJ2-1	NA	TRBV7-9	medium-sized	TGTGCCAGCAGCCCGCGGGATCTATACAATGAGCAGTTCTTC	CASSPRDLYNEQFF
TRBJ2-7	NA	TRBV5-6	once	TGTGCCAGCAGCTTGGGAGGCTACGAGCAGTACTTC	CASSLGGYEQYF
TRBJ2-2	TRBD1	TRBV3-1/TRBV3-2	NA	TGTGCCAGCACCACACGACAGGGTCGGGGGGAGCTGTTTTTT	CASTTRQGRGELFF
TRBJ2-5	NA	TRBV10-3	NA	TGTGCCATCAGTGGACAGATCCAAGAGACCCAGTACTTC	CAISGQIQETQYF
TRBJ1-2	NA	TRBV2	NA	TGTGCCAGCAATGTAGTAGGGAGCGGCTACACCTTC	CASNVVGSGYTF
TRBJ1-2	NA	TRBV7-9	NA	TGTGCCAGCAGCTCAGGAACAACTGGGGGCTACACCTTC	CASSSGTTGGYTF
TRBJ2-3	NA	TRBV3-1/TRBV3-2	NA	TGTGCCAGCAGCCAAGGTATCGTTAGCACAGATACGCAGTATTTT	CASSQGIVSTDTQYF
TRBJ1-3	NA	TRBV30	NA	TGTGCCTGGGCCCTGGGGGCGAGCTCTGGAAACACCATATATTTT	CAWALGASSGNTIYF
TRBJ2-5	TRBD1	TRBV4-1	once	TGCGCCAGCAGCCAAGATGGGACAGGGAGGGAGACCCAGTACTTC	CASSQDGTGRETQYF
TRBJ2-3	NA	TRBV5-1	NA	TGCGCCAGCAGCGTAGGAAGGGGCGCGAGCACAGATACGCAGTATTTT	CASSVGRGASTDTQYF
TRBJ1-3	NA	TRBV11-2	NA	TGTGCCAGCAGCTTACAGGACTTTTCCTCTGGAAACACCATATATTTT	CASSLQDFSSGNTIYF
TRBJ2-1	TRBD2	TRBV7-2	once	TGTGCCAGCAGCTTAGTGGCGGGGGGGCGATACAATGAGCAGTTCTTC	CASSLVAGGRYNEQFF
TRBJ1-2	NA	TRBV5-6	NA	TGTGCCAGCAGCTTACAGGGCCCTAACTATGGCTACACCTTC	CASSLQGPNYGYTF
TRBJ1-6	TRBD1	TRBV18	NA	TGTGCCAGCTCACCAGCGACAGGGTTAGACTCACCCCTCCACTTT	CASSPATGLDSPLHF
TRBJ2-1	NA	TRBV24-1	NA	TGTGCCACCAGTGATTTGTACCGGAATGAGCAGTTCTTC	CATSDLYRNEQFF
TRBJ1-2	NA	TRBV7-9	NA	TGTGCCAGCAGCCTTGGGGGCTTCTATGGCTACACCTTC	CASSLGGFYGYTF
TRBJ1-2	NA	TRBV4-3	NA	TGCGCCAGCAGCCAAGACAGGGCGTCCTATGGCTACACCTTC	CASSQDRASYGYTF
TRBJ1-2	NA	TRBV4-1	once	TGCGCCAGCAGCCAACCGACAGGCCCTCAAAACTATGGCTACACCTTC	CASSQPTGPQNYGYTF